This passage covers 9 T cell receptor beta chains from one sample sequenced in a study of cytomegalovirus exposure and HLA in healthy donors. Using immunoSEQ multiplex PCR, the repertoire was profiled, and TCRdb retains in-frame clones only, with some absent. The repertoire includes about 140,000 clones, 88% of them detected once, and 7% to 9% sits in the top ten. Sequenced material: PBMCs. These receptors came from a woman between 18 and 29 years old in good health and CMV-seropositive.

This CDR3 reads CASSSGTATPYEQYF. The CDR3 DNA is TGTGCCAGCAGCAGTGGCACAGCTACTCCCTACGAGCAGTACTTC. The chain couples TRBV7-9 to TRBJ2-7; D not resolved. This CDR3 is built from 15 residues. Germline lookup yields CDR1 SEHNR and CDR2 FQNEAQ (reference sequence). V shed 5 bases and J shed 2 bases, with 16 bases lying between them.

V gene TRBV7-2 combines with J gene TRBJ2-5, with D maybe TRBD2 (5 bases). V was shortened by 3 bases and J by 5 bases, with 13 bases between the two germline ends. This CDR3 comprises 14 residues. Germline CDR1 reads SGHTA; CDR2 reads FQGNSA. The CDR3 is CASSLPAVGETQYF. The CDR3 coding sequence is TGTGCCAGCAGCTTGCCAGCGGTGGGGGAGACCCAGTACTTC.

This chain links TRBV9 with TRBJ1-6; D call uncertain. This CDR3 region has 14 residues. Trimming cost V 0 bases and J 8 bases, with 9 bases left between them. Per germline, CDR1 SGDLS and CDR2 YYNGEE. CDR3 region: CASSVDGGDSPLHF. CDR3 in DNA: TGTGCCAGCAGCGTAGACGGAGGAGATTCACCCCTCCACTTT. Drawing the rest from reference TRBV9 and TRBJ1-6, the complete variable domain is DSGVTQTPKHLITATGQRVTLRCSPRSGDLSVYWYQQSLDQGLQFLIQYYNGEERAKGNILERFSAQQFPDLHSELNLSSLELGDSALYFCASSVDGGDSPLHFGNGTRLTVT.

This chain connects TRBV6-6 to TRBJ2-7, with 9 bases aligning to TRBD1. Unmatched junction bases numbered 6, after V lost 6 bases and J lost 0 bases. The CDR3 is 15 amino acids. Germline-derived CDR1 and CDR2 are MNHNY and SVGAGI (reference sequence). The CDR3 protein is CASRRTGDPSYEQYF. CDR3 DNA: TGTGCCAGCAGAAGGACAGGGGACCCCTCCTACGAGCAGTACTTC.

This chain connects TRBV28 to TRBJ1-4; TRBD1 matches at 8 bases. V shed 5 bases, J shed 6 bases, and the junction held 5 bases outside the gene matches. Germline-derived CDR1 and CDR2 are MDHEN and SYDVKM. CDR3 length: 14 amino acids. CDR3 region: CASSPGQAHEKLFF. Written as DNA, the CDR3 is TGTGCCAGCAGTCCGGGACAGGCGCATGAAAAACTGTTTTTT.

The chain couples TRBV2 to TRBJ2-1; D ambiguous. The length of the CDR3 is 13 residues. V was trimmed by 7 bases and J by 8 bases, leaving 15 bases between them. CDR1 SNHLY and CDR2 FYNNEI come from the germline V gene. CDR3 nucleotide sequence: TGTGCCAGCATCCCCGGTAGCCGGGATGAGCAGTTCTTC. Translated: CASIPGSRDEQFF.

In its sample, this clone was seen a few times. The V and J genes are TRBV4-1 and TRBJ1-1, with 7 positions matching TRBD1. CDR1 and CDR2 (germline): MGHRA, YSYEKL. The CDR3 runs to 14 residues. Trimming took 1 base from V and 7 from J; bases not matched to a gene: 6. Here the CDR3 DNA reads TGCGCCAGCAGCCAAGTTAGGGGGCCAGGTGAAGCTTTCTTT. Amino acids: CASSQVRGPGEAFF.

The rearrangement joins TRBV13 to TRBJ2-1, with 7 bases fitting TRBD1. This CDR3 has 21 amino acids. Germline V gene sequence: CDR1 PRHDT, CDR2 FYEKMQ (reference sequence). J was trimmed by 0 bases and V by 5 bases; bases with no gene match: 22. CDR3 DNA sequence: TGTGCCAGCAGCCGCTTCAGATCGGGACAGAGTTTATTACTCTCCTACAATGAGCAGTTCTTC. Its translation: CASSRFRSGQSLLLSYNEQFF.

This clone was detected only once. Other DNA sequences in this specimen translate into the identical CDR3. This chain links TRBV20-1 with TRBJ2-7; D call uncertain. V was shortened by 3 bases and J by 4 bases, with 7 bases between the two germline ends. The CDR3 sequence is 11 residues long. The germline CDR1 and CDR2 sequences are DFQATT and SNEGSKA (reference sequence). CDR3 DNA sequence: TGCAGTGCTAGCTCTCTTTACGAGCAGTACTTC. It translates to CSASSLYEQYF.